Given below is one T cell receptor (beta chain) in context. As yet, its antigen is unknown. Looked up from germline, CDR1 is SGHTA and CDR2 is FQGNSA. The V gene lost 5 bases and the J gene lost 5 bases, with 9 bases spanning the gap. The CDR3 covers 12 residues. The data were taken from a study of cytomegalovirus exposure and HLA in healthy donors. General study results and limits: A missense DCLRE1C variant was associated with V- and J-gene trimming of TCR beta chains in a later analysis, and an independent cohort replicated the association.

60 Vbeta and 13 Jbeta primers were used in PCR. Sequenced by immunoSEQ multiplex PCR; TCRdb stores in-frame clones only, minus some. The table includes fewer than 150,000 clones, about four fifths detected once. The source material was PBMCs. This TCR was sampled from a man aged 25 to 40 in good health and CMV-seronegative. V and J are TRBV7-2 and TRBJ1-2; D is perhaps TRBD1 (6 bases). In DNA form, the CDR3 reads TGTGCCAGCAGCGCAGGACAGTATGGCTACACCTTC. Protein: CASSAGQYGYTF. The variable domain in full, with the rest retrieved from reference TRBV7-2 and TRBJ1-2, is GAGVSQSPSNKVTEKGKDVELRCDPISGHTALYWYRQSLGQGLEFLIYFQGNSAPDKSGLPSDRFSAERTGGSVSTLTIQRTQQEDSAVYLCASSAGQYGYTFGSGTRLTVV.